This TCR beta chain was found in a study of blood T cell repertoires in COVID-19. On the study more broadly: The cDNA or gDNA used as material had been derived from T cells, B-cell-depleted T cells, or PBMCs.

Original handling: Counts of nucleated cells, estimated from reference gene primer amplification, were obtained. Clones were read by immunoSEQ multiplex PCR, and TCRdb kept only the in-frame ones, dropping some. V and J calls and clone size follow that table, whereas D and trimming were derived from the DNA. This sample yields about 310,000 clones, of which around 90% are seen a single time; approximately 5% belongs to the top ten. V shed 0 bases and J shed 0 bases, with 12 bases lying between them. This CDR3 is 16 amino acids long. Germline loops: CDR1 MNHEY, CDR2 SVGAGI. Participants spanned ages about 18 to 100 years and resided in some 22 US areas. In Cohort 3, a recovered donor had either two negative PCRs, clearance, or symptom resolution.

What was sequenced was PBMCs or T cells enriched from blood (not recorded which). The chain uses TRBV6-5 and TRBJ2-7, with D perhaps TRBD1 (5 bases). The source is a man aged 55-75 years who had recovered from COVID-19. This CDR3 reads CASSYSDTSYSYEQYF. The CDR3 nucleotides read TGTGCCAGCAGTTACTCGGACACATCCTACTCCTACGAGCAGTACTTC.